This record covers a single TCR beta chain. The target antigen is unknown. CDR1 is MDHEN and CDR2 is SYDVKM in the germline V gene. The CDR3 spans 17 residues. V shed 4 bases, J shed 2 bases, and the junction held 8 bases outside the gene matches. These data belong to a study of shared clonotypes between healthy human individuals. In the naive CD8 group, cells lacked CD45RO and were positively selected for CCR7, so terminally differentiated effector memory CD45RA+ cells were left out. Points from the study as a whole: Some naive CD4 clonotypes, roughly 5%, turned up in common across a handful of donors. Sharing of clonotypes among donors was expected to vary with sequencing depth.

Measured with immunoSEQ multiplex PCR; TCRdb has only the in-frame clones, and not every one. The data contain approximately 650,000 clones, around 95% of them seen just once; the ten biggest clones take up 0.09% to 0.13%. This receptor was obtained from a woman in her 30s in good health. The J gene is TRBJ2-6, the V gene TRBV28; 7 positions match TRBD2. Sequencing used naive CD8+ T cells sorted from blood. The CDR3 loop is CASSSGLGLPGANVLTF. CDR3 bases: TGTGCCAGCAGTTCCGGACTAGGCCTCCCTGGGGCCAACGTCCTGACTTTC.